One and the same sample provided the 2 T cell receptor beta chains below, sequenced in a study of blood T cell repertoires in COVID-19. The assay was immunoSEQ multiplex PCR, and TCRdb's table has in-frame clones only and misses some. The sample includes about 170,000 clones, around 80% of them seen just once. The specimen was PBMCs or T cells enriched from blood (not recorded which). The receptor set was obtained from a woman in her seventies in a cohort exposed to, infected with or recovered from COVID-19 (not recorded which).

CDR3 region: CASSPPGHSYEQYF. The CDR3 coding sequence is TGTGCCAGCTCACCGCCAGGCCATTCCTACGAGCAGTACTTC. This rearrangement joins TRBV18 to TRBJ2-7; D gene uncertain. CDR1 is KGHSH, CDR2 LQKENI, per germline. Trimming shortened V by 3 bases and J by 1 base, and 10 bases separated the two germline ends. The CDR3 has 14 residues.

The chain is built from TRBV28 and TRBJ2-4, with 7 bases identical to TRBD1. Germline CDR1 MDHEN, CDR2 SYDVKM. V trimming: 6 bases; J trimming: 12 bases; junction bases outside the gene matches: 14. This CDR3 has 14 residues. CDR3 bases: TGTGCCAGCAGCCTCCCCCAGGGACAGTCTCCTCAGTACTTC. This codes for CASSLPQGQSPQYF.